This T cell receptor (beta chain) was identified in a study of Ad26.COV2.S vaccination and SARS-CoV-2 variants. Study overall: Donor was one of the participants in the Ad26.COV2.S arm of the COV1001 trial. Study conclusions and caveats: An underestimation of total T cell responses may have resulted from the TCR breadth and depth analyses.

Concerning this clone: Its specificity is unknown.

The assay was immunoSEQ multiplex PCR, and TCRdb's table has in-frame clones only and misses some. The sample records 350,000 to 500,000 clones, approximately 90% being singletons. Germline V lookup: CDR1 LGHDT, CDR2 YNNKEL (reference sequence). The length of the CDR3 is 19 residues. The trim removed 1 base at V and 1 base at J, leaving 9 bases unmatched. Noted treatment: around 19 received Ad26.COV2.S at low or high dose, single or two shots; roughly 5 received placebo; per-sample allocation not given. Sample collection was performed on day 63 after the first vaccine or placebo injection. This receptor was taken from a person between 18 and 60 years old who received the Ad26.COV2.S COVID-19 vaccine or a placebo. The specimen comprised peripheral blood, sampled in a trial of Ad26.COV2.S vaccine versus placebo. This chain connects TRBV3-1 (or the pseudogene TRBV3-2) to TRBJ2-2, with 10 bases lining up with TRBD2. The CDR3 DNA sequence: TGTGCCAGCAGCCAAGCCCGCCAACTAGCGGGGAAGAACACCGGGGAGCTGTTTTTT. Protein sequence: CASSQARQLAGKNTGELFF.